This T cell receptor beta chain was identified in a study of T cell changes during pregnancy in multiple sclerosis. Some clones are missing from TCRdb's copy, which holds only in-frame ones; the method was immunoSEQ multiplex PCR. The data contain around 88,000 clones, 92% of them singletons. V was trimmed by 4 bases and J by 0 bases, leaving 8 bases between them. CDR3 length: 15 residues. CDR1 is SGHNT and CDR2 is YYREEE in the germline V gene (reference sequence). The source of this sequence is a female donor in good health, enrolled as a control in a pregnancy study. The chain joins TRBV5-4 to TRBJ2-6; D perhaps matches TRBD1 (5 bases). The specimen comprised peripheral blood, sampled after pregnancy. CDR3 residues: CASSRQSSGANVLTF. CDR3 sequence (DNA): TGTGCCAGCAGCCGACAGAGCTCTGGGGCCAACGTCCTGACTTTC.